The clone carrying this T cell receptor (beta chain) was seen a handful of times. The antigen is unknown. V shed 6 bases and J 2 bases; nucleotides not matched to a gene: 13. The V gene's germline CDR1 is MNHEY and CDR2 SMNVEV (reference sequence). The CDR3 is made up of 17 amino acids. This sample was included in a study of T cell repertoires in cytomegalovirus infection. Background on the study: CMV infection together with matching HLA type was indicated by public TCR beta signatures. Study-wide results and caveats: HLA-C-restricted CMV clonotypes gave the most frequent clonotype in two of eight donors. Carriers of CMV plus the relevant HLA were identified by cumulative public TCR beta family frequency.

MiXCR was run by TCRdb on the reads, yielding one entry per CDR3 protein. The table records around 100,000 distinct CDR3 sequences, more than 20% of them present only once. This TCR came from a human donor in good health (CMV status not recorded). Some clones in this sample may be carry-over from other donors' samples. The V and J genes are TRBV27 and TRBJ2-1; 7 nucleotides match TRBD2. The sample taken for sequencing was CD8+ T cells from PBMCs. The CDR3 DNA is TGTGCCAGCAGCGAAAACCTAGGCGGGGGTGCCTACAATGAGCAGTTCTTC. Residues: CASSENLGGGAYNEQFF.